One TCR beta chain is described in this entry. The antigen is undetermined. The germline V and J ends were trimmed by 4 bases and 4 bases, with 9 bases remaining between them. The CDR3 has 13 amino acids. Germline CDR1 is MNHEY and CDR2 is SVGAGI. These data belong to a study of cytomegalovirus exposure and HLA in healthy donors. General study points: Immune exposure information comprised only CMV serostatus. By HLA locus, TCR association rates varied in a later analysis, with DRB1 showing the most and HLA-C the fewest.

PCR used 60 Vbeta primers and 13 Jbeta primers. Produced via immunoSEQ multiplex PCR; TCRdb's table is partial and in-frame only. Found here are about 150,000 clones, 65% to 80% of them singletons; the top ten hold 3% to 4%. The chain employs TRBV6-5 and TRBJ2-3, with D possibly TRBD2 on 5 matching bases. The sample comprised PBMCs. This TCR was recovered from a woman aged 35 to 49 in good health and CMV-seronegative. CDR3 residues: CASSFGDSDTQYF. The CDR3, as DNA: TGTGCCAGCAGTTTCGGGGATTCAGATACGCAGTATTTT.